This T cell receptor (beta chain) was recorded in a study of graft-versus-host responses after intestinal transplantation. The wider study: Every recipient had anti-thymocyte globulin induction and around 3 years of tacrolimus plus steroids.

Whole-study findings and limits: Some GvH clones were seen earlier in gut or blood, suggesting intestinal origin.

This clone came up a few times. Its antigen is unidentified. Marrow drawn post-transplant originated at the posterior iliac crest or another site. Data came from immunoSEQ multiplex PCR; TCRdb stores just in-frame clones and leaves some out. In the table there are some 70,000 clones, just under 95% of which are singletons. This sample comprised bone marrow, obtained roughly 110 weeks after intestinal transplantation. The sequence derives from a human patient who received an intestinal transplant, so some T cells may come from the graft donor.

CDR3 nucleotide sequence: TGTGCCAGCAGTCCCCGGAGGGGGACTGAAGCTTTCTTT. Translation: CASSPRRGTEAFF. The V gene is TRBV28, the J gene TRBJ1-1, with D perhaps TRBD1 (6 bases). CDR1 and CDR2 from the germline V gene are MDHEN and SYDVKM. CDR3 length: 13 residues. V was trimmed by 5 bases and J by 5 bases, leaving 12 bases between them.